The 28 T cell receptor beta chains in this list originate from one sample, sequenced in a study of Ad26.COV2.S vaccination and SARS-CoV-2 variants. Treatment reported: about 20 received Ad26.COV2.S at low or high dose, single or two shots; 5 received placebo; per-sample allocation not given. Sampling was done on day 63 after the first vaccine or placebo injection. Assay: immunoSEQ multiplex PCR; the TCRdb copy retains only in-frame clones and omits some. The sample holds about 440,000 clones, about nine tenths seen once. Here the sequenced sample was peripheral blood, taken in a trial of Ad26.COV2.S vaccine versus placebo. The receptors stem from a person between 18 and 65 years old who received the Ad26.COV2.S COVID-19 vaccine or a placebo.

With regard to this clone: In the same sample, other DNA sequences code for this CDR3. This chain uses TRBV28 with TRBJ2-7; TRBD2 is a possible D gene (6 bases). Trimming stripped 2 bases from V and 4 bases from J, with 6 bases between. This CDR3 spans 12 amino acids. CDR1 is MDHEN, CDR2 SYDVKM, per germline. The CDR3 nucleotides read TGTGCCAGCAGTTTAGGGACTTACGAGCAGTACTTC. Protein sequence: CASSLGTYEQYF.

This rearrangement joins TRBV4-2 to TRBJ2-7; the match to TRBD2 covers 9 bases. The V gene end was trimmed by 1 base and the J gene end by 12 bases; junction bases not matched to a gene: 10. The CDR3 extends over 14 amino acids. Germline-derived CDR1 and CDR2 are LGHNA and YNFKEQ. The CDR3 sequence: CASSQGTSDGIPYF. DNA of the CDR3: TGTGCCAGCAGCCAAGGGACTAGCGACGGGATACCGTACTTC.

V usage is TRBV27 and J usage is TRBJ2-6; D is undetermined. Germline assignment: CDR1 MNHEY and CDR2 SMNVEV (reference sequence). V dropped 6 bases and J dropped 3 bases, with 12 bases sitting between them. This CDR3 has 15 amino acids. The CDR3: CASRFSFFGANVLTF. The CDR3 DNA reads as TGTGCCAGCAGGTTTTCGTTCTTTGGGGCCAACGTCCTGACTTTC. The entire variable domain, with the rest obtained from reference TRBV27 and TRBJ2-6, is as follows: EAQVTQNPRYLITVTGKKLTVTCSQNMNHEYMSWYRQDPGLGLRQIYYSMNVEVTDKGDVPEGYKVSRKEKRNFPLILESPSPNQTSLYFCASRFSFFGANVLTFGAGSRLTVL.

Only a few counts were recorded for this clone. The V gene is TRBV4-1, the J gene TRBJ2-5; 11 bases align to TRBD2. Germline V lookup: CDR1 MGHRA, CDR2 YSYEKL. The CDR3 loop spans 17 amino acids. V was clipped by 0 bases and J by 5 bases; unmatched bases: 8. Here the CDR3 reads CASSQDLTSGRMETQYF. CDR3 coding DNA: TGCGCCAGCAGCCAAGATCTTACTAGCGGGAGAATGGAGACCCAGTACTTC.

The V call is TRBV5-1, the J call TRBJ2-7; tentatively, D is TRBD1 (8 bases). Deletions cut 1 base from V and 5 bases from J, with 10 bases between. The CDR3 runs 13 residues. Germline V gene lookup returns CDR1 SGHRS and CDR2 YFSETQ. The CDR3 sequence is CASSLTGGDEQYF. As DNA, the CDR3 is TGCGCCAGCAGCTTGACAGGGGGGGACGAGCAGTACTTC.

The CDR3 DNA reads TGTGCCATCAGTGACCCGACAGGAGGGGATACGCAGTATTTT. It yields the protein CAISDPTGGDTQYF. The chain joins TRBV10-3 to TRBJ2-3; D possibly matches TRBD1 or TRBD2 (6 bases each). The germline V gene encodes CDR1 ENHRY and CDR2 SYGVKD. Between the trimmed V and J ends, which lost 3 bases and 6 bases, there was a span of 13 bases. This CDR3 region has 14 residues.

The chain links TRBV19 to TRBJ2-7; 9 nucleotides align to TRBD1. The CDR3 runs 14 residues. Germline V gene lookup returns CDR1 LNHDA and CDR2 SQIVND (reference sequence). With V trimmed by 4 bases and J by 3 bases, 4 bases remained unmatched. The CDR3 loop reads CASSTTGGNYEQYF. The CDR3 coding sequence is TGTGCCAGTAGTACGACAGGGGGAAACTACGAGCAGTACTTC.

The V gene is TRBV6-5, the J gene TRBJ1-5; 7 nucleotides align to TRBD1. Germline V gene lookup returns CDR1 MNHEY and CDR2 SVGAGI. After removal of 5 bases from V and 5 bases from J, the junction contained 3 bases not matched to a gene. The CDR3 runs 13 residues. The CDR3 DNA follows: TGTGCCAGCAGTCACCAGGGGGATCAGCCCCAGCATTTT. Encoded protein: CASSHQGDQPQHF.

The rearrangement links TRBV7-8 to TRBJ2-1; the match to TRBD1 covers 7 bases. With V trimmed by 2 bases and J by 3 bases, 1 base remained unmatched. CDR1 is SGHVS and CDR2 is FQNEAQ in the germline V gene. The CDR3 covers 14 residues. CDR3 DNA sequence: TGTGCCAGCAGCTTAAGGGACAGCTACAATGAGCAGTTCTTC. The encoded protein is CASSLRDSYNEQFF.

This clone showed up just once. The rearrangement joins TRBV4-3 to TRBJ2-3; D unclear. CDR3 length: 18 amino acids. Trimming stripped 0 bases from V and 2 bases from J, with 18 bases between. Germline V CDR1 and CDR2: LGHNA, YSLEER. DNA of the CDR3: TGCGCCAGCAGCCAAGAACGGTTAGGACGACCTGTCACAGATACGCAGTATTTT. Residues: CASSQERLGRPVTDTQYF.

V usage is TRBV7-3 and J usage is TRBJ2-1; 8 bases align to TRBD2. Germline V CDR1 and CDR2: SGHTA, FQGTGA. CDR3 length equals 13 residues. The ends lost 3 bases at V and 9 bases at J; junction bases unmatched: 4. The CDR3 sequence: CASSLSSGGEQFF. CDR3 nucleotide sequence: TGTGCCAGCAGCTTGTCAAGCGGGGGTGAGCAGTTCTTC.

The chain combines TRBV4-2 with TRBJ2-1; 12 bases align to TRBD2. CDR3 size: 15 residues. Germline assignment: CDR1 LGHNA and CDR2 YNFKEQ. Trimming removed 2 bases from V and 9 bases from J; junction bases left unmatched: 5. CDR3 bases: TGTGCCAGCAGCCAAACGACTAGCGGGAGTGGTGAGCAGTTCTTC. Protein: CASSQTTSGSGEQFF.

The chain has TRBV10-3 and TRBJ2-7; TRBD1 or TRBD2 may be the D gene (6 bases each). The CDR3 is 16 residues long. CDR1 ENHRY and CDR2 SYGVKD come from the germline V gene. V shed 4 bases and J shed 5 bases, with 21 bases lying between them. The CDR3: CAISASFGGARNEQYF. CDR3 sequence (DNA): TGTGCCATCAGTGCTTCTTTCGGGGGCGCTCGGAACGAGCAGTACTTC.

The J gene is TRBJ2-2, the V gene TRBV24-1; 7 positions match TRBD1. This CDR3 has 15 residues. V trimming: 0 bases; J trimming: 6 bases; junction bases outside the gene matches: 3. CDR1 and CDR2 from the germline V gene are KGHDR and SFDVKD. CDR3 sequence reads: CATSDLPQGAGELFF. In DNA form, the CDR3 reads TGTGCCACCAGTGATTTGCCCCAGGGGGCCGGGGAGCTGTTTTTT.

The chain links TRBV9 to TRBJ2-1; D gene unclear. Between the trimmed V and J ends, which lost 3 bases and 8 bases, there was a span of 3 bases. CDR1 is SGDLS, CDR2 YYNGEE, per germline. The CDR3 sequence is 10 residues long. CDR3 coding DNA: TGTGCCAGCAGCGGGGATGAGCAGTTCTTC. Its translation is CASSGDEQFF. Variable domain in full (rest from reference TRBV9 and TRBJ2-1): DSGVTQTPKHLITATGQRVTLRCSPRSGDLSVYWYQQSLDQGLQFLIQYYNGEERAKGNILERFSAQQFPDLHSELNLSSLELGDSALYFCASSGDEQFFGPGTRLTVL.

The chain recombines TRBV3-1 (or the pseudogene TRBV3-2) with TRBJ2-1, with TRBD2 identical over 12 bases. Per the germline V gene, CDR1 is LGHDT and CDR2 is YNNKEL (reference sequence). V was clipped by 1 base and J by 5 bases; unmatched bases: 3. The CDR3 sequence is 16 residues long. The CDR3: CASSQGGLAGHNEQFF. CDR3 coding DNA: TGTGCCAGCAGCCAAGGGGGACTAGCGGGCCACAATGAGCAGTTCTTC.

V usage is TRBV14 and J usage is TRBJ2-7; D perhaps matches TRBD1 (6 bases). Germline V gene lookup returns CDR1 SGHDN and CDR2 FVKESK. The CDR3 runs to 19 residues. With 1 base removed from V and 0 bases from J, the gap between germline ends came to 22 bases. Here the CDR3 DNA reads TGTGCCAGCAGCCAAGGGTTAGCAGGGGCTGGGGCCTTCTCCTACGAGCAGTACTTC. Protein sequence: CASSQGLAGAGAFSYEQYF.

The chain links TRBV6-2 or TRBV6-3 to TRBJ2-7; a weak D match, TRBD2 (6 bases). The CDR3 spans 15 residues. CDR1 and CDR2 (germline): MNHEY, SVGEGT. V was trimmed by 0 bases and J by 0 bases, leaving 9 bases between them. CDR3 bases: TGTGCCAGCAGTTACTCTGCTAGCGACTCCTACGAGCAGTACTTC. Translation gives CASSYSASDSYEQYF.

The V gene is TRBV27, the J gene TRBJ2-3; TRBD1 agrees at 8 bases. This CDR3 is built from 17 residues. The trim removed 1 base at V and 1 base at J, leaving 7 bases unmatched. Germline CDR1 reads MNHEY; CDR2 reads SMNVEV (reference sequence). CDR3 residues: CASSLLVGTGGTDTQYF. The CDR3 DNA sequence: TGTGCCAGCAGTTTATTAGTCGGGACAGGCGGCACAGATACGCAGTATTTT.

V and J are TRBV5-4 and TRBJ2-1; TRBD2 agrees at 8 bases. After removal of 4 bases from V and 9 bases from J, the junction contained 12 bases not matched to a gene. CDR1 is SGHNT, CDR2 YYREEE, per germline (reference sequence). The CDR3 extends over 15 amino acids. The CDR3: CASSGSGSLNSEQFF. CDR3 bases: TGTGCCAGCAGCGGGAGCGGGAGCTTAAATAGTGAGCAGTTCTTC.

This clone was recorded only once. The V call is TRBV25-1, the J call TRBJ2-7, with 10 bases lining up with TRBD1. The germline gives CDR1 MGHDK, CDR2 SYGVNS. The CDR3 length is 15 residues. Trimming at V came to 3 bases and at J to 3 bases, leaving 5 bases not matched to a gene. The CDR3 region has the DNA TGTGCCAGCAGTGATCAGACAGGGGGCCACTACGAGCAGTACTTC. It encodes CASSDQTGGHYEQYF.

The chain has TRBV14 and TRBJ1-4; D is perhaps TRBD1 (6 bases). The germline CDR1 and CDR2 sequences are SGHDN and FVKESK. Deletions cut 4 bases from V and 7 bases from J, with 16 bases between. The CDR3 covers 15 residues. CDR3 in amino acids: CASSPTGGAGEKLFF. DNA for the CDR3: TGTGCCAGCAGCCCAACGGGGGGGGCCGGTGAAAAACTGTTTTTT.

The CDR3 nucleotides read TGTGCCAGCAGTGGCAGGGGAGGTGAAAAACTGTTTTTT. Its translation is CASSGRGGEKLFF. The V call is TRBV27, the J call TRBJ1-4, with TRBD1 as a possible D gene (6 bases). CDR3 length: 13 residues. CDR1 is MNHEY, CDR2 SMNVEV, per germline (reference sequence). The V end lost 5 bases, the J end lost 7 bases, and 11 bases lay between the germline ends.

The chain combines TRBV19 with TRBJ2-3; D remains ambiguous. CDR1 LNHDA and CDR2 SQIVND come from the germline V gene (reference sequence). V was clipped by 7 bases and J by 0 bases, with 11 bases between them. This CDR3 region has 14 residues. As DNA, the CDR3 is TGTGCCAGTACCCCCCTCGGGAGCACAGATACGCAGTATTTT. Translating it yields CASTPLGSTDTQYF.

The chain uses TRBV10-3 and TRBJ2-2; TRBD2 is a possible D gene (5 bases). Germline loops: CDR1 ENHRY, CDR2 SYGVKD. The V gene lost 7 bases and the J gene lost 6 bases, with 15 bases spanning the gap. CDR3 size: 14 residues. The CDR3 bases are TGTGCCATCAAGGGAGAACGGAGCGCCGGGGAGCTGTTTTTT. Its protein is CAIKGERSAGELFF.

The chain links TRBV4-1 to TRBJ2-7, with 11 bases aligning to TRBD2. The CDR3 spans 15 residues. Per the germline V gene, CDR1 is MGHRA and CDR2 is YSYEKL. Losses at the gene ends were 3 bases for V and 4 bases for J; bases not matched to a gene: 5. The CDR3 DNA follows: TGCGCCAGCAGCCAGACTAGCGGGGCCCTATACGAGCAGTACTTC. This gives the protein CASSQTSGALYEQYF.

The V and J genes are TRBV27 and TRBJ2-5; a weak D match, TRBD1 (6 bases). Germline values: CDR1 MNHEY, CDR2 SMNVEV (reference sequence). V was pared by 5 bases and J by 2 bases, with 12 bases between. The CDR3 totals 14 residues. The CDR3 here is CASSPGRGQETQYF. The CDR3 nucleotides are TGTGCCAGCAGTCCCGGCAGGGGACAAGAGACCCAGTACTTC.

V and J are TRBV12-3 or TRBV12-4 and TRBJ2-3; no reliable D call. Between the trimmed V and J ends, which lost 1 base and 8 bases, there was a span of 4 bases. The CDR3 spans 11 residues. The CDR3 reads CASSLDSTQYF. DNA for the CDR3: TGTGCCAGCAGTTTAGACTCTACGCAGTATTTT.